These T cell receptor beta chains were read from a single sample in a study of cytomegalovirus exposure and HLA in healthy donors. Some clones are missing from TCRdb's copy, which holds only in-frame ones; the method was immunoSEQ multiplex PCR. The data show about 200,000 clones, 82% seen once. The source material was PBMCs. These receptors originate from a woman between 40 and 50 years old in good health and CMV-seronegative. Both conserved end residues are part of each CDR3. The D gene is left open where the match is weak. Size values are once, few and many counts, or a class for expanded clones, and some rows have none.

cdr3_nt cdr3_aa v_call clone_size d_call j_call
TGTGCCAGCAGCCCACTAGCGGGACCCTACAATGAGCAGTTCTTC CASSPLAGPYNEQFF TRBV7-8 . TRBD2 TRBJ2-1
TGCAGCGTGGTACAGGGGTACAATGAAAAACTGTTTTTT CSVVQGYNEKLFF TRBV29-1 few TRBD1 TRBJ1-4
TGTGCCAGCAGCGGATATGGAGGAGAGACCCAGTACTTC CASSGYGGETQYF TRBV7-9 . . TRBJ2-5
TGTGCCAGCAGTTTACCTTTAGACAGCGACAATCAGCCCCAGCATTTT CASSLPLDSDNQPQHF TRBV6-6 . . TRBJ1-5
TGTGCCAGCAATACAGGGATCAACACTGAAGCTTTCTTT CASNTGINTEAFF TRBV25-1 . . TRBJ1-1
TGCGCCAGCAGCCTAAGAACAGGGTCTGGCTCCTACGAGCAGTACTTC CASSLRTGSGSYEQYF TRBV5-1 . . TRBJ2-7
TGTGCCAGCAGCCCCACCGGGGTAGGCTATGGCTACACCTTC CASSPTGVGYGYTF TRBV9 . . TRBJ1-2
TGTGCCAGCAGTGTGAGTCGGGGGAAGAACACTGAAGCTTTCTTT CASSVSRGKNTEAFF TRBV2 . . TRBJ1-1
TGTGCCAGCAGTACCAACAGGGGTTTGAATGGCTACACCTTC CASSTNRGLNGYTF TRBV6-1 . TRBD1 TRBJ1-2
TGTGCCAGCAGTGCCTCAGGGGGTAGCGGGAGGGCTTCGGAGACCCAGTACTTC CASSASGGSGRASETQYF TRBV2 . TRBD2 TRBJ2-5
TGTGCCAGCAGCCCCCAAACAGGGGAGTCCACGAACATTCAGTACTTC CASSPQTGESTNIQYF TRBV7-9 . TRBD1 TRBJ2-4
TGCGCCAGCAGCCCCGGACAGGGGGCGGAGGAGCAGTACTTC CASSPGQGAEEQYF TRBV5-1 . TRBD1 TRBJ2-7
TGTGCCAGCAGTTCCGCCGGGACAGGGTCACAGCCCCAGCATTTT CASSSAGTGSQPQHF TRBV28 . TRBD1 TRBJ1-5
TGTTCCAGCAGCTTAGCGTATCGGACAGGGATGTTCCAAGAGACCCAGTACTTC CSSSLAYRTGMFQETQYF TRBV7-9 few TRBD1 TRBJ2-5
TGTGCCAACGGGACTCCTGGGAGGAACACTGAAGCTTTCTTT CANGTPGRNTEAFF TRBV6-1 . . TRBJ1-1
TGTGCCAGCAGTTCCGAGACAGGGGAAGGCTACACCTTC CASSSETGEGYTF TRBV6-5 . TRBD1 TRBJ1-2
TGCGCCAGCCAACCCCTGGGGACTAGCGGGAGGCAGCACGAGCAGTACTTC CASQPLGTSGRQHEQYF TRBV5-1 . TRBD2 TRBJ2-7
TGTGCCAGCAGTTTAAGTGGCAGGGAACCCGATCAGGCCCTCAATCAGCCCCAGCATTTT CASSLSGREPDQALNQPQHF TRBV28 once . TRBJ1-5
TGTGCCAGCTCACCACTAGATTCGTCGAACACCGGGGAGCTGTTTTTT CASSPLDSSNTGELFF TRBV18 . . TRBJ2-2
TGTGCCAGCAGTTACTCGGCAGGGGTCGGGGAGCTGTTTTTT CASSYSAGVGELFF TRBV6-5 . . TRBJ2-2
TGTGCCAGCAGTCCCATCGACTATAGAGAGACCCAGTACTTC CASSPIDYRETQYF TRBV27 . . TRBJ2-5
TGTGCCAGCTCACCACGGCTAGCGGGTAGCACAGATACGCAGTATTTT CASSPRLAGSTDTQYF TRBV18 . TRBD2 TRBJ2-3
TGTGCCTGGAGTGTTGGGGACAGGCCCAACTTC CAWSVGDRPNF TRBV30 . TRBD1 TRBJ2-7
TGTGCCAGCAGGGGGACATTTGAGCAGTACTTC CASRGTFEQYF TRBV28 . . TRBJ2-7
TGTGCCAGCAGCTTGGCAGGGGTTGGGGCCAACGTCCTGACTTTC CASSLAGVGANVLTF TRBV7-9 . . TRBJ2-6
TGTGCCAGTAGTGTTGACAGGGGGTCCTACAATGAGCAGTTCTTC CASSVDRGSYNEQFF TRBV19 . TRBD1 TRBJ2-1
TGTGCCAGCAGCTTAGGTCCCCGACAGGCGGCAGATACGCAGTATTTT CASSLGPRQAADTQYF TRBV11-3 . . TRBJ2-3
TGTGCCAGCAGCTTGGCCCCCAGCGTAGACTCCTACGAGCAGTACTTC CASSLAPSVDSYEQYF TRBV5-4 once . TRBJ2-7
TGTGCCAGCAGTTTAGGGGACAGGAGTAACTATGGCTACACCTTC CASSLGDRSNYGYTF TRBV28 . TRBD1 TRBJ1-2
TGTGCCAGCAGCCGTACTGGAGGGGAGCAGTACTTC CASSRTGGEQYF TRBV7-3 . . TRBJ2-7
TGTGCCAGCAGCTTAGGCAGGGGGCGCTTTTACGAGCAGTACTTC CASSLGRGRFYEQYF TRBV5-8 . TRBD1 TRBJ2-7
TGCGCCAGCAGCTTGCCGACAGGGGATACAGATACGCAGTATTTT CASSLPTGDTDTQYF TRBV5-1 once TRBD1 TRBJ2-3
TGTGCCAGCAGTTCCGGGGGAGCGGGAGGCCAAGAGACCCAGTACTTC CASSSGGAGGQETQYF TRBV6-5 . TRBD2 TRBJ2-5
TGCAGTGCTGAAAGGCGGACTGAAGCTTTCTTT CSAERRTEAFF TRBV20-1 . . TRBJ1-1
TGTGCCAGCAGTTCCGGACAGGAGGTCCACGAGCAGTACTTC CASSSGQEVHEQYF TRBV6-5 . TRBD1 TRBJ2-7
TGCGCCAGCAGCTCTAACAGGGGGCCTAAATCATTCAATCAGCCCCAGCATTTT CASSSNRGPKSFNQPQHF TRBV5-1 few TRBD1 TRBJ1-5
TGTGCCAGCAGCCAATCGACAGGGGCCTATGGCTACACCTTC CASSQSTGAYGYTF TRBV2 . TRBD1 TRBJ1-2
TGTGCCAGCAGCTTAGCGAGACTAGTACGGCGTGAGCAGTTCTTC CASSLARLVRREQFF TRBV7-8 once . TRBJ2-1
TGCGCCAGCACTCCCCAGGGCAACACCGGGGAGCTGTTTTTT CASTPQGNTGELFF TRBV5-1 . . TRBJ2-2
TGTGCCAGCTCACGACTAAGACAGGGTTCGGCGACTGAAGCTTTCTTT CASSRLRQGSATEAFF TRBV18 . TRBD1 TRBJ1-1
TGTGCCAGCAGGGCCACTAGCACCAATGAGCAGTTCTTC CASRATSTNEQFF TRBV9 . . TRBJ2-1